The source of this T cell receptor beta chain is a study of cytomegalovirus exposure and HLA in healthy donors. Study-wide results and limits: Altogether, 150 to 200 TCR beta chains were recorded as cytomegalovirus-associated.

A remark on this clone: Its target is unknown.

Trimming took 1 base from V and 1 from J, leaving 10 bases between them. The germline gives CDR1 LGHNA, CDR2 YSLEER. There are 15 residues in the CDR3. The PCR was carried out with 60 Vbeta primers and 13 Jbeta primers. Repertoires were generated with immunoSEQ multiplex PCR, while TCRdb's copy carries only in-frame clones and drops some. The sample includes under 200,000 clones, roughly 85% of them seen just once. What was sequenced was PBMCs. V gene TRBV4-3 combines with J gene TRBJ2-5; TRBD2 might be the D (6 bases). This clonotype originated in a woman in her twenties or thirties in good health and CMV-seropositive. The CDR3 here is CASSQAAGTQETQYF. The CDR3 nucleotides are TGCGCCAGCAGCCAAGCGGCGGGGACCCAAGAGACCCAGTACTTC.